This T cell receptor (beta chain) comes out of a study of cytomegalovirus exposure and HLA in healthy donors. CDR3 length equals 15 residues. With 2 bases removed from V and 0 bases from J, the gap between germline ends came to 11 bases. Germline V gene data show CDR1 as GTSNPN and CDR2 as SVGIG (reference sequence). 60 Vbeta and 13 Jbeta primers were used in PCR. The method was immunoSEQ multiplex PCR; TCRdb's version includes in-frame clones alone and lacks a portion of them. The sample has under 200,000 clones, about 80% seen once; the top ten hold around 1.5%. The sample consisted of PBMCs. The rearrangement joins TRBV30 to TRBJ1-3; D gene ambiguous. This sequence was found in a girl aged 10 to 17 in good health and CMV-seropositive. The DNA of the CDR3 is TGTGCCTGGAGTACGACTAGAATCTCTGGAAACACCATATATTTT. Translated: CAWSTTRISGNTIYF.